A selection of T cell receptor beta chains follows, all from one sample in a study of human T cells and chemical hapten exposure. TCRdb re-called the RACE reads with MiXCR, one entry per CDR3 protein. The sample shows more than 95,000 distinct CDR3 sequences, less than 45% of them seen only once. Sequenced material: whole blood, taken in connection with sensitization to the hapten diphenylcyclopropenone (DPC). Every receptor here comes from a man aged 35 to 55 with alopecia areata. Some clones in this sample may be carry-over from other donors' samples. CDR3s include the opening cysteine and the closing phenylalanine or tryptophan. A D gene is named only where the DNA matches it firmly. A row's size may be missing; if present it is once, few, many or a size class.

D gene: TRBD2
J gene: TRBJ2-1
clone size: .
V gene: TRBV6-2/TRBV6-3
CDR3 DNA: TGTGCCAGCACTCCCCCCGTTGGCGGGAGCTCCTACAATGAGCAGTTCTTC
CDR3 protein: CASTPPVGGSSYNEQFF

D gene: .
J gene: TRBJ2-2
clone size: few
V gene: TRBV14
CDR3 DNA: TGTGCCAGCAGCCAAAAAAACACCGGGGAGCTGTTTTTT
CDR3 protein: CASSQKNTGELFF

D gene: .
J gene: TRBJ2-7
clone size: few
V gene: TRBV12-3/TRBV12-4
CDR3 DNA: TGTGCCAGCACCCAAACGCTGACTAGGACCTACGAGCAGTACTTC
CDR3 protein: CASTQTLTRTYEQYF

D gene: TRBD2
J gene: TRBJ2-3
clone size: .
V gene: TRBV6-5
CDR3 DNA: TGTGCCAGCAGTTACTCGACTAGCGGGAGGGCCTCGCCACGCACAGATACGCAGTATTTT
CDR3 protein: CASSYSTSGRASPRTDTQYF

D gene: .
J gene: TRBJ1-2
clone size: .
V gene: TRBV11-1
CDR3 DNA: TGTGCCAGCAGCCAAGGGGTTCTTAACTATGGCTACACCTTC
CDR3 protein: CASSQGVLNYGYTF

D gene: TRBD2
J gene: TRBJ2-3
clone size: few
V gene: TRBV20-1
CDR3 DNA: TGCAGTGCTAGAGGGACTAGCGGGAGGGCTGCAGATACGCAGTATTTT
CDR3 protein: CSARGTSGRAADTQYF

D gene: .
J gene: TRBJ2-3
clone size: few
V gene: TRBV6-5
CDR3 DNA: TGTGCCAGCAGTTCGGGGATGGGGGCCGGGAGTACAGATACGCAGTATTTT
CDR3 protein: CASSSGMGAGSTDTQYF

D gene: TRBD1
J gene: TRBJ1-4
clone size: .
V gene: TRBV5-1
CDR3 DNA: TGCGCCAGCAGCGGAGAGGGGGCAACTGGCGAAAAACTGTTTTTT
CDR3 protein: CASSGEGATGEKLFF

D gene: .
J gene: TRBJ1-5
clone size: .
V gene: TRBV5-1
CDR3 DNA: TGCGCCAGCAGCTTGGATCCGGGAACGGATCAGCCCCAGCATTTT
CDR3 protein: CASSLDPGTDQPQHF

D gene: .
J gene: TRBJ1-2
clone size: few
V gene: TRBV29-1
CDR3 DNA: TGCAGCGTTGGGGGCCAAACTAACTATGGCTACACCTTC
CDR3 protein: CSVGGQTNYGYTF

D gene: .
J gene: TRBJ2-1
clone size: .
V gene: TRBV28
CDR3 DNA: TGTGCCAGCAGTCACTCTAGCGCCCATTCCTACAATGAGCAGTTCTTC
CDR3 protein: CASSHSSAHSYNEQFF

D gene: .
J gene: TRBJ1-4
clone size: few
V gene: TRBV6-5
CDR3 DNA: TGTGCCAGCAGTTACTCGAGGGAGAACGAAAAACTGTTTTTT
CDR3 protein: CASSYSRENEKLFF

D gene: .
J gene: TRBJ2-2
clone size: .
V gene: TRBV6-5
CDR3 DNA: TGTGCCAGCAGTTACTTGAGGGAGAGCACCGGGGAGCTGTTTTTT
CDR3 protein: CASSYLRESTGELFF

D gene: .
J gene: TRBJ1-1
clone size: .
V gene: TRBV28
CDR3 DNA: TGTGCCAGCAGTTTACTTAGGGAGGGGGGGCTGAATCTGAAGGGCTCTCGTACTGAAGCTTTCTTT
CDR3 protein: CASSLLREGGLNLKGSRTEAFF

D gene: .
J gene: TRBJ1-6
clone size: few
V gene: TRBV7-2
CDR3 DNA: TGTGCCAGCAGCTTAGGTTCACCCCTCCACTTT
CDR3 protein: CASSLGSPLHF

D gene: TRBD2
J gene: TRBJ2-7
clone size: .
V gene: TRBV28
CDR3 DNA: TGTGCCAGCAGTCCTTCAGCGGGAGGGCCCTACGAGCAGTACTTC
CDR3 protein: CASSPSAGGPYEQYF

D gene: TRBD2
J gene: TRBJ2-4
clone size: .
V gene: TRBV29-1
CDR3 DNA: TGCAGCGTTGATGGGGAGGGGTTAGACATTCAGTACTTC
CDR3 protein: CSVDGEGLDIQYF

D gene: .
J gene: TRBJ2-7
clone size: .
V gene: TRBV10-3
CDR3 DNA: TGTGCCATCAGTGATTTAGGGCCCTACGAGCAGTACTTC
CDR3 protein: CAISDLGPYEQYF

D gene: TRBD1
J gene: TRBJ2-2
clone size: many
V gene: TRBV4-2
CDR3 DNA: TGTGCCAGCAGCCAACTCATGACAGGGAGGAACACCGGGGAGCTGTTTTTT
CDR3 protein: CASSQLMTGRNTGELFF

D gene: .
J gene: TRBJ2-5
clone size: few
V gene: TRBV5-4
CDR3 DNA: TGTGCCAGCAGCGTAGAAGAGACCCAGTACTTC
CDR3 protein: CASSVEETQYF

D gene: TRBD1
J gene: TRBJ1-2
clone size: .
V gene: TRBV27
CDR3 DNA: TGTGCCAGTCTAGACAGGGGCTATGGCTACACCTTC
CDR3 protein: CASLDRGYGYTF

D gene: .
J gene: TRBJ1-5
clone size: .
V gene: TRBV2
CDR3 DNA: TGTGCCAGCAGTGAACGGCGGGATTTCAATCAGCCCCAGCATTTT
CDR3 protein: CASSERRDFNQPQHF

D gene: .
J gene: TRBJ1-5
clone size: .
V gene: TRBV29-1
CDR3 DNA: TGCAGCGTTCAACAGGGTAATCAGCCCCAGCATTTT
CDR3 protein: CSVQQGNQPQHF

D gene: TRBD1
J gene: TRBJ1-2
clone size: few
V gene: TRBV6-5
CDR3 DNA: TGTGCCAGCAGTTACACGGGACAGGCTGGCTACACCTTC
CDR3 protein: CASSYTGQAGYTF

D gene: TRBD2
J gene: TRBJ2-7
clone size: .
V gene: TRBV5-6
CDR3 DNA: TGTGCCAGCAGCTTGGACGGAGCGGGAGGCTCCTACGAGCAGTACTTC
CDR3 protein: CASSLDGAGGSYEQYF

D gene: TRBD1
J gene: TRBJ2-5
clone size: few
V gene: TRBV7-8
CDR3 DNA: TGTGCCAGCAGCAAAGGACAGGAGGAGACCCAGTACTTC
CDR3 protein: CASSKGQEETQYF

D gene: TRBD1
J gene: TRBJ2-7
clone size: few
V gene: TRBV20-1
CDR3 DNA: TGCAGTGCTAATCCCCTGGACAGGGAGGACCTCTACGAGCAGTACTTC
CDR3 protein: CSANPLDREDLYEQYF

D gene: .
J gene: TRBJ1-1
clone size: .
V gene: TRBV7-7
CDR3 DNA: TGTGCTAGCAGCTTAGCTACGAACACTGAAGCTTTCTTT
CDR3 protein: CASSLATNTEAFF

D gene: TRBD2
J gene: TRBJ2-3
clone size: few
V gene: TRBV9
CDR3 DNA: TGTGCCAGCAGCGTTAGCGGGAGGGCCTTAAGGGATACGCAGTATTTT
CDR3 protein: CASSVSGRALRDTQYF

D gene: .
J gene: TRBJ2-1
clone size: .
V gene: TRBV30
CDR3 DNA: TGTGCCTGGAGCCGGGATAAGGACTGCAATGAGCAGTTCTTC
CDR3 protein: CAWSRDKDCNEQFF

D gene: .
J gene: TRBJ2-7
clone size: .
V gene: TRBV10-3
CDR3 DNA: TGTGCCATCCGTGGGGGCTCCTACGAGCAGTACTTC
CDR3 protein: CAIRGGSYEQYF

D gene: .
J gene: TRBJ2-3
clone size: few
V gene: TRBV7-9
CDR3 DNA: TGTGCCAGCGGAAAATTCACAGATACGCAGTATTTT
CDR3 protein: CASGKFTDTQYF

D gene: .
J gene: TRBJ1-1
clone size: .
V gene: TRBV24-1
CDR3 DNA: TGTGCCACCAGTGATTTGACAGGACCAGTCGATCGGGACACTGAAGCTTTCTTT
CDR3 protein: CATSDLTGPVDRDTEAFF

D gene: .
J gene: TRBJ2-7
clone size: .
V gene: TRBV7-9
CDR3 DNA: TGTGCCAGCAGCTTTGGTTCGGCGGACTACGAGCAGTACTTC
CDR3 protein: CASSFGSADYEQYF

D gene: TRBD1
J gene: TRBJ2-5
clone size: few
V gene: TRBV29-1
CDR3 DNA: TGCAGCGTTGAACGTGACAGGGTAGAGACCCAGTACTTC
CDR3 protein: CSVERDRVETQYF

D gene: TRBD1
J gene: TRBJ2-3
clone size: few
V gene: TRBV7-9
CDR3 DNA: TGTGCCAGCAGCTTCGGCCGGGACAGGGGTGAAGATACGCAGTATTTT
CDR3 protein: CASSFGRDRGEDTQYF

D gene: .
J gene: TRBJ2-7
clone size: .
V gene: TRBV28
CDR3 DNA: TGTGCCAGCAGTTATGGAACAGGCTCCCTAAGCCGGCAGTACTTC
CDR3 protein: CASSYGTGSLSRQYF

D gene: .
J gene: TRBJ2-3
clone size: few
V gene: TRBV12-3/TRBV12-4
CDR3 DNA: TGTGCCAGCAGTCACCTAAATCGGGCCACAGATACGCAGTATTTT
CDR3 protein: CASSHLNRATDTQYF

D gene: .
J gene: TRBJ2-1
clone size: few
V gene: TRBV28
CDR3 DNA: TGTGCCAGCAGTCTCGCAGGGGGGAGTATTTACAATGAGCAGTTCTTC
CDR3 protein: CASSLAGGSIYNEQFF

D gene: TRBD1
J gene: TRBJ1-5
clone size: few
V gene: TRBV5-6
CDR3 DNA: TGTGCCAGCAGCAAGGGACAGGGGGGCCTAGAGCCCCAGCATTTT
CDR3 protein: CASSKGQGGLEPQHF

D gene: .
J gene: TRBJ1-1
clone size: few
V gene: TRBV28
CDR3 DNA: TGTGCCAGCAGCCTCCCCTCTCAGGTAAAGACTGAAGCTTTCTTT
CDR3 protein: CASSLPSQVKTEAFF

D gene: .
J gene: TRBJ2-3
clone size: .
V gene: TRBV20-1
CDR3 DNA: TGCAGTGCTAGTAGGGCTATCCGCACAGATACGCAGTATTTT
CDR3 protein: CSASRAIRTDTQYF

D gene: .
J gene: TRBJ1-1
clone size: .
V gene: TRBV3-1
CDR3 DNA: TGTGCCAGCAGCCAAGCCGGGGCATTGAACACTGAAGCTTTCTTT
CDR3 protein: CASSQAGALNTEAFF

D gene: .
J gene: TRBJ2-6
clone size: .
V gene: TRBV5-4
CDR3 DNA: TGTGCCAGCAGCACGGGAACAGCGTCTGGGGCCAACGTCCTGACTTTC
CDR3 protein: CASSTGTASGANVLTF

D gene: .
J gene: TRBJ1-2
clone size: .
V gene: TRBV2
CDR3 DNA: TGTGCCAGCAGTGCGACGAGGGGGTGGAACTATGGCTACACCTTC
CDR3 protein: CASSATRGWNYGYTF

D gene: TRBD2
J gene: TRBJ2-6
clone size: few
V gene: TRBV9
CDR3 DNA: TGTGCCAGCAGCGTAGATTTAGCGGGGGGTACCTCTGGGGCCAACGTCCTGACTTTC
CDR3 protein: CASSVDLAGGTSGANVLTF

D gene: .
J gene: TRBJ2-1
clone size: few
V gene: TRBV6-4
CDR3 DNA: TGTGCCAGCAGTGACTCGAGCAGAAAGATAAATGAGCAGTTCTTC
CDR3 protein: CASSDSSRKINEQFF

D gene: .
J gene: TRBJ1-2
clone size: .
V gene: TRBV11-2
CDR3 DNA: TGTGCCAGCAGCTTATTAGGGGATCCTGTCTATGGCTACACCTTC
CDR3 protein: CASSLLGDPVYGYTF

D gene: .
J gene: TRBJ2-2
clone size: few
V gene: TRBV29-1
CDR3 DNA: TGCAGCGCCATCAGGAACACCGGGGAGCTGTTTTTT
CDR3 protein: CSAIRNTGELFF

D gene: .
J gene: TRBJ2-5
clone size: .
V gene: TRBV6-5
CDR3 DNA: TGTGCCAGCAGTTATTGGGGGAGTGGGGAAGAGACCCAGTACTTC
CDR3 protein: CASSYWGSGEETQYF